These T cell receptor beta chains were read from a single sample in a study of blood T cell repertoires in COVID-19. Produced via immunoSEQ multiplex PCR; TCRdb's table is partial and in-frame only. The sample carries roughly 290,000 clones, around 81% recorded once. Sequencing was performed on peripheral blood. Receptor source: a person aged 65-85 years with COVID-19, enrolled during active disease. CDR3s include the opening cysteine and the closing phenylalanine or tryptophan. The D gene is left open where the match is weak. Clone size, where shown, is once, few, many, or a class for clones that have expanded.

TRBJ1-1 | NA | NA | TRBV7-3 | CASSSSQNTEAFF | TGTGCCAGCAGCTCATCCCAGAACACTGAAGCTTTCTTT
TRBJ2-5 | NA | NA | TRBV5-5 | CASSFTRRTVQETQYF | TGTGCCAGCAGCTTTACCCGGCGGACAGTCCAAGAGACCCAGTACTTC
TRBJ1-4 | NA | TRBD1 | TRBV28 | CASTSGGTNEKLFF | TGTGCCAGCACTTCAGGGGGCACTAATGAAAAACTGTTTTTT
TRBJ2-1 | NA | NA | TRBV28 | CASRFLAYGYNEQFF | TGTGCCAGCAGGTTCCTAGCTTACGGCTACAATGAGCAGTTCTTC
TRBJ1-1 | NA | NA | TRBV5-4 | CASSFTGGTEAFF | TGTGCCAGCAGCTTCACGGGGGGCACTGAAGCTTTCTTT
TRBJ1-1 | NA | NA | TRBV28 | CASTKPQVTEAFF | TGTGCCAGCACCAAACCTCAGGTCACTGAAGCTTTCTTT
TRBJ2-2 | NA | NA | TRBV7-9 | CAIQGLDTGELFF | TGTGCCATACAGGGCCTGGACACCGGGGAGCTGTTTTTT
TRBJ1-4 | NA | TRBD1 | TRBV19 | CASSIVGTGNNEKLFF | TGTGCCAGTAGTATCGTGGGGACAGGAAATAATGAAAAACTGTTTTTT
TRBJ2-5 | NA | TRBD2 | TRBV19 | CASSIRLAGHQETQYF | TGTGCCAGTAGTATACGACTAGCGGGCCACCAAGAGACCCAGTACTTC
TRBJ1-6 | NA | NA | TRBV19 | CASSIDRGANSPLHF | TGTGCCAGTAGTATAGATCGGGGAGCTAATTCACCCCTCCACTTT
TRBJ1-6 | NA | NA | TRBV30 | CAWSPLRGDYNSPLHF | TGTGCCTGGAGTCCACTCCGGGGGGATTATAATTCACCCCTCCACTTT
TRBJ2-7 | NA | TRBD2 | TRBV25-1 | CASTPRSSGAYEQYF | TGTGCCAGCACCCCGAGGTCTAGCGGGGCCTACGAGCAGTACTTC
TRBJ2-5 | NA | NA | TRBV11-2 | CASSLHADQETQYF | TGTGCCAGCAGCTTACACGCGGACCAAGAGACCCAGTACTTC
TRBJ1-1 | NA | TRBD1 | TRBV27 | CASSLEGARTEAFF | TGTGCCAGCAGTTTAGAGGGGGCGCGCACTGAAGCTTTCTTT
TRBJ2-1 | many | TRBD1 | TRBV7-2 | CASSLDRGQAGYNEQFF | TGTGCCAGCAGCTTGGACAGGGGGCAGGCCGGCTACAATGAGCAGTTCTTC
TRBJ2-2 | NA | NA | TRBV15 | CATSTSTGELFF | TGTGCCACCAGCACGAGCACCGGGGAGCTGTTTTTT
TRBJ2-3 | few | NA | TRBV11-3 | CASSPGLSTDTQYF | TGTGCCAGCAGCCCTGGACTAAGCACAGATACGCAGTATTTT
TRBJ1-3 | NA | NA | TRBV7-3 | CASSLERGNTIYF | TGTGCCAGCAGCTTAGAGCGTGGAAACACCATATATTTT
TRBJ1-5 | NA | NA | TRBV12-3/TRBV12-4 | CASRYSNQPQHF | TGTGCCAGCAGGTATAGCAATCAGCCCCAGCATTTT
TRBJ1-2 | NA | TRBD1 | TRBV7-9 | CASSPGGLIPYGYTF | TGTGCCAGCAGCCCAGGGGGCCTCATACCTTATGGCTACACCTTC
TRBJ2-5 | once | TRBD2 | TRBV11-2 | CASSFPIPSGGQETQYF | TGTGCCAGCAGCTTCCCAATCCCTAGCGGGGGCCAAGAGACCCAGTACTTC
TRBJ1-5 | NA | NA | TRBV28 | CASSFGAGDQPQHF | TGTGCCAGCAGTTTCGGGGCAGGGGATCAGCCCCAGCATTTT
TRBJ1-1 | NA | NA | TRBV29-1 | CSVDLIGGTTEAFF | TGCAGCGTTGATTTAATTGGGGGCACCACTGAAGCTTTCTTT
TRBJ2-5 | NA | NA | TRBV19 | CASSKGGETQYF | TGTGCCAGTAGTAAGGGGGGGGAGACCCAGTACTTC
TRBJ2-3 | NA | TRBD1 | TRBV5-1 | CASSMGQSTDTQYF | TGCGCCAGCAGCATGGGACAGAGCACAGATACGCAGTATTTT
TRBJ2-3 | NA | TRBD1 | TRBV27 | CASRDRDTDTQYF | TGTGCCAGCCGGGACAGGGACACAGATACGCAGTATTTT
TRBJ1-3 | NA | NA | TRBV3-1/TRBV3-2 | CASSPVPGNTIYF | TGTGCCAGCAGCCCCGTTCCTGGAAACACCATATATTTT
TRBJ1-6 | NA | TRBD1 | TRBV3-1/TRBV3-2 | CASSYRGVPLHF | TGTGCCAGCAGTTACAGGGGAGTCCCCCTCCACTTT
TRBJ2-1 | once | NA | TRBV24-1 | CATSDFRRGYNEQFF | TGTGCCACCAGTGATTTTCGTAGGGGATACAATGAGCAGTTCTTC
TRBJ2-1 | NA | TRBD2 | TRBV29-1 | CSVVGGVTNEQFF | TGCAGCGTTGTGGGAGGGGTTACTAATGAGCAGTTCTTC
TRBJ1-2 | NA | TRBD1 | TRBV18 | CASSDDRGRGNYGYTF | TGTGCCAGCTCAGATGACAGGGGGCGAGGAAACTATGGCTACACCTTC
TRBJ1-1 | NA | TRBD1 | TRBV4-3 | CASSQDQGTAGSTEAFF | TGCGCCAGCAGCCAAGATCAGGGGACAGCAGGGAGCACTGAAGCTTTCTTT
TRBJ1-2 | NA | NA | TRBV9 | CASNAGANYGYTF | TGTGCCAGCAACGCAGGGGCGAACTATGGCTACACCTTC
TRBJ2-7 | many | NA | TRBV4-3 | CASSQFWTERTSEQYF | TGCGCCAGCAGCCAGTTTTGGACAGAGCGAACTAGCGAGCAGTACTTC
TRBJ1-1 | NA | NA | TRBV10-1 | CASTPGRLRGTEAFF | TGCGCCAGCACCCCGGGGAGGCTTCGTGGCACTGAAGCTTTCTTT
TRBJ1-2 | NA | NA | TRBV24-1 | CATSDDSSYGYTF | TGTGCCACCAGTGATGACAGTTCCTATGGCTACACCTTC
TRBJ2-3 | NA | TRBD1 | TRBV28 | CASSLGDRFTDTQYF | TGTGCCAGCAGCCTTGGGGACAGGTTCACAGATACGCAGTATTTT
TRBJ2-4 | NA | NA | TRBV20-1 | CSASWQGRLLAKNIQYF | TGCAGTGCTAGTTGGCAGGGGCGTCTCCTAGCCAAAAACATTCAGTACTTC
TRBJ1-4 | NA | TRBD1 | TRBV3-1/TRBV3-2 | CASPGERQGSTNEKLFF | TGTGCCAGCCCGGGTGAGAGACAGGGCTCAACTAATGAAAAACTGTTTTTT
TRBJ1-1 | NA | NA | TRBV9 | CAIPGGPVSQAFF | TGTGCCATCCCGGGGGGGCCGGTTTCACAAGCTTTCTTT
TRBJ2-1 | NA | TRBD2 | TRBV5-1 | CASSSGGLFRGNEQFF | TGCGCCAGCAGCAGCGGGGGGCTCTTCCGAGGGAATGAGCAGTTCTTC
TRBJ1-5 | NA | NA | TRBV21-1 | CASSKALFVNRNSRNQPQHF | TGTGCCAGCAGCAAAGCGCTTTTTGTTAACAGGAACTCCCGAAATCAGCCCCAGCATTTT
TRBJ1-2 | NA | TRBD1 | TRBV28 | CASSSHTADREKVGGYTF | TGTGCCAGCAGCTCACATACCGCGGACAGGGAGAAAGTCGGTGGCTACACCTTC
TRBJ2-7 | NA | NA | TRBV7-2 | CASTGGGSYEQYF | TGTGCCAGCACCGGGGGAGGAAGCTACGAGCAGTACTTC
TRBJ1-3 | NA | NA | TRBV7-9 | CASSSRGDSGNTIYF | TGTGCCAGCAGTTCAAGGGGTGACTCTGGAAACACCATATATTTT
TRBJ1-1 | few | NA | TRBV2 | CASKRPPNTEAFF | TGTGCCAGCAAGAGGCCCCCAAACACTGAAGCTTTCTTT
TRBJ2-3 | NA | NA | TRBV24-1 | CATSDFSRTDTQYF | TGTGCCACCAGTGATTTCTCACGGACAGATACGCAGTATTTT
TRBJ1-6 | NA | NA | TRBV5-4 | CASSGQTELNSPLHF | TGTGCCAGCAGCGGACAGACAGAACTTAATTCACCCCTCCACTTT
TRBJ1-2 | NA | NA | TRBV3-1/TRBV3-2 | CASSQTQGGYTF | TGTGCCAGCAGCCAAACCCAGGGTGGCTACACCTTC